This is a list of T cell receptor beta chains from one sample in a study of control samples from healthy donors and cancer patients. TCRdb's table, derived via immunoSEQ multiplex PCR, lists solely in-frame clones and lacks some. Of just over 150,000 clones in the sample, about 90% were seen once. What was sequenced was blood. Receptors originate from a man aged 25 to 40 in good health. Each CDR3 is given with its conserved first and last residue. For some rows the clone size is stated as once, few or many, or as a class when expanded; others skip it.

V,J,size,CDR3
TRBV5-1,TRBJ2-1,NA,CASSSQGLAGGRYNEQFF
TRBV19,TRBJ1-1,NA,CASSSGQSLTEAFF
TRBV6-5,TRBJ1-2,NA,CASKNPRGLGGYTF
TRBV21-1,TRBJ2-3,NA,CASSPRGGTAVTDTQYF
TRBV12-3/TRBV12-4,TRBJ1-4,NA,CASSPRGNEKLFF
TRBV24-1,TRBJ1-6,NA,CATSDGGTGSPLHF
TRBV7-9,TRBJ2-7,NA,CASSLTASYEQYF
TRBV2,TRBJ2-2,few,CASNWGLNTGELFF
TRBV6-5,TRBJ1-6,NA,CATRDSNSPLHF
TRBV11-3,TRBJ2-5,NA,CASSPSGGAQETQYF
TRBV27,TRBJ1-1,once,CASSSTSGAANTEAFF
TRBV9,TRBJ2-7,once,CASSARQGDEQYF
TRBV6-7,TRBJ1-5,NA,CASNRGRLWQPQHF
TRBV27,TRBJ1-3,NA,CASSLKGWGNTIYF
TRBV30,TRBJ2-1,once,CAWSPPTSGPYNEQFF
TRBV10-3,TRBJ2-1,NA,CAISESSTRRNNEQFF
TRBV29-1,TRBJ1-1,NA,CSITAPRSRTEAFF
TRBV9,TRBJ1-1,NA,CASSVGPGTNTEAFF
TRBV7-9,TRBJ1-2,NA,CASSYDMEYGYTF
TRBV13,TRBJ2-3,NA,CASSFPRGVSDTQYF
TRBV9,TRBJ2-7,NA,CASSVTASGGPYEQYF
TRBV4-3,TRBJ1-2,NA,CASSQDHQGRYGYTF
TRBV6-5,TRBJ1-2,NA,CASSTGFSGYTF
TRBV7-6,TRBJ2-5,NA,CASSLGSGTSGRETQYF
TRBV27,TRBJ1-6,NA,CASGDRGFSPLHF
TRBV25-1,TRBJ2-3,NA,CASSDRTDSGRKTQYF
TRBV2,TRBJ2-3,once,CASRTDTQYF
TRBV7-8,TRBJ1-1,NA,CASSLSTGFSTEAFF